The 23 T cell receptor delta chains presented below share a single source sample, sequenced in a study of gamma-delta T cells after stem cell transplantation. TCRdb called clones from the RT-PCR reads again using CATT. In the table there are roughly 3,000 delta-chain clones, about an eighth of which are singletons. The sample was gamma-delta T cells. All receptors derive from a human donor. It is not recorded whose cells these are; they may come from a transplant donor.

This chain uses TRDV1 with TRDJ1; 9 bases agree with TRDD2. Germline CDR1 is TSWWSYY and CDR2 is QGS. Unmatched junction bases numbered 26, after V lost 2 bases and J lost 4 bases. CDR3 length equals 22 residues. The CDR3 region has the DNA TGTGCTCTTGGGGAAATGTGGACCTTCCTACTATTTTGCTGCGTTGCTAACGATAAACTCATCTTT. Its protein is CALGEMWTFLLFCCVANDKLIF.

This clone was counted a few times. The V call is TRDV1, the J call TRDJ1, with TRDD2 identical over 8 bases. The CDR3 sequence is 16 residues long. Germline V CDR1 and CDR2: TSWWSYY, QGS. Losses at the gene ends were 9 bases for V and 1 base for J; bases not matched to a gene: 13. The CDR3 loop is CALRFLRAGATDKLIF. The CDR3 bases are TGTGCTCTCCGCTTCCTACGGGCTGGGGCCACCGATAAACTCATCTTT.

This clone was counted a single time. This chain joins TRDV3 and TRDJ1; TRDD3 matches at 11 bases. No J gene is reported in TCRdb; it was inferred here by comparing the DNA with germline. The length of the CDR3 is 23 residues. The V gene end was trimmed by 3 bases and the J gene end by 0 bases; junction bases not matched to a gene: 30. The germline V gene encodes CDR1 TVYSNPD and CDR2 GDNSRS (reference sequence). The CDR3, as DNA: TGTGCCTTCTCCCCTAAAACTCCCTTGGGGGATACGCCCCCCGGGGGCTACACCGATAAACTCATCTTT. This encodes CAFSPKTPLGDTPPGGYTDKLIF. The whole variable domain, remainder taken from reference TRDV3 and TRDJ1, is CDKVTQSSPDQTVASGSEVVLLCTYDTVYSNPDLFWYRIRPDYSFQFVFYGDNSRSEGADFTQGRFSVKHILTQKAFHLVISPVRTEDSATYYCAFSPKTPLGDTPPGGYTDKLIFGKGTRVTVEP.

The CDR3 sequence: CACVGQPLGDTRGRSKLIF. CDR3 nucleotide sequence: TGTGCCTGTGTTGGACAACCGTTGGGGGATACGCGGGGGCGGAGTAAACTCATCTTT. This chain links TRDV2 with TRDJ1, with TRDD3 matching 11 bases. The CDR3 runs to 19 residues. Looked up from germline, CDR1 is GEAIGNYY and CDR2 is EKD. The trim removed 5 bases at V and 7 bases at J, leaving 23 bases unmatched.

This clone was counted once. A read error is possible here, since a much larger clone lies one base away. V gene TRDV2 combines with J gene TRDJ3; 11 bases align to TRDD3. TCRdb does not report a J gene; here it was assigned by matching the DNA to germline references. Germline V gene sequence: CDR1 GEAIGNYY, CDR2 EKD. The CDR3 spans 18 residues. The DNA of the CDR3 is TGCGCCTGTGACAAGTTACTGGGGGATATCTTGGACACCCGACAGATGTTTTTC. Protein: CACDKLLGDILDTRQMFF.

This clone was observed a handful of times. The V gene is TRDV3, the J gene TRDJ1, with TRDD3 identical over 13 bases. The CDR3 consists of 19 residues. The V gene end was trimmed by 1 base and the J gene end by 0 bases; junction bases not matched to a gene: 14. Per the germline V gene, CDR1 is TVYSNPD and CDR2 is GDNSRS (reference sequence). CDR3 nucleotides: TGTGCCTTTATTCCCCCGACTGGGGGATACGCTCCTGACACCGATAAACTCATCTTT. This gives the protein CAFIPPTGGYAPDTDKLIF.

In its sample, this clone was seen once. Although no V gene was called, TRDJ1 is the J gene; the table names TRDD3, a call not compared with the DNA. The CDR3 has 20 residues. Written as DNA, the CDR3 is TGTGCTCTTCGCCTGGGCGATACTGGGGGATACGCCCGCCTCACCGATAAACTCATCTTT. Its protein is CALRLGDTGGYARLTDKLIF.

This clone is deemed large (0.1 to 1%). The chain recombines TRAV29/DV5 with TRDJ2; TRDD3 matches 9 bases. CDR3 length: 15 amino acids. Germline values: CDR1 NSMFDY, CDR2 ISSIKDK. With 2 bases clipped from V and 4 bases from J, the junction kept 6 bases outside the gene matches. The CDR3 sequence: CAASAVLGETAQLFF. The CDR3 nucleotides are TGTGCAGCAAGTGCCGTACTGGGGGAGACAGCACAACTCTTCTTT.

In the case of this clone: This sample includes further DNA sequences coding for the same CDR3. This chain connects TRDV2 to TRDJ3, with a weak D call TRDD3 (6 bases). The CDR3 sequence is 18 residues long. Trimming took off 0 bases at V and 4 bases at J, with 15 bases between the two ends. Germline V gene lookup returns CDR1 GEAIGNYY and CDR2 EKD. CDR3 bases: TGTGCCTGTGACACCTGGGATAGGAGCTCTTGGGACACCCGACAGATGTTTTTC. It yields the protein CACDTWDRSSWDTRQMFF.

This CDR3 is CALGEPPAFHTGGYGRCKLIF. The DNA for the CDR3 is TGTGCTCTTGGGGAACCCCCAGCGTTCCATACTGGGGGATACGGCCGGTGCAAACTCATCTTT. This rearrangement joins TRDV1 to TRDJ1; TRDD3 agrees at 13 bases. Trimming cost V 1 base and J 8 bases; bases outside gene matches: 22. This CDR3 spans 21 amino acids. Germline lookup yields CDR1 TSWWSYY and CDR2 QGS.

V is TRDV1 and J is TRDJ1; D remains unclear. TCRdb carries no J gene annotation; the J gene was assigned here by matching the DNA with germline. This CDR3 contains 16 residues. Germline V gene sequence: CDR1 TSWWSYY, CDR2 QGS. The V end was cut by 3 bases, the J end by 0 bases, with 14 bases between. The CDR3 loop is CALGDPWRQNTDKLIF. CDR3 sequence (DNA): TGTGCTCTTGGGGATCCTTGGCGACAAAACACCGATAAACTCATCTTT.

About this clone: At one of its ends the junction is not consistent with the germline gene, which may arise from a read error. Other DNA variants within this sample encode the same CDR3. This chain joins TRDV1 and TRDJ1; 9 bases are a match to TRDD3. The CDR3 totals 23 residues. Germline CDR1 TSWWSYY, CDR2 QGS. The CDR3 region is CALGIFHHTSQGLGDVGGEKLIF. The CDR3 nucleotides read TGTGCCCTTGGGATATTCCACCACACCAGTCAGGGTCTGGGGGATGTTGGGGGCGAAAAACTCATCTTC.

By share, this clone counts as medium-sized. One end of the junction is discordant with germline, which a read error may explain. The chain links TRDV2 to TRDJ1, with 12 nucleotides matching TRDD3. Per germline, CDR1 GEAIGNYY and CDR2 EKD. This CDR3 region has 19 residues. CDR3 protein: CACATPLLGDTRYTDKLIF. For the CDR3, the DNA is TGTGCCTGTGCCACCCCATTACTGGGGGATACTAGGTACACCGATAAACTCATCTTT.

The chain has TRDV2 and TRDJ2; D is undetermined. TCRdb lists no J gene, so it was determined here by aligning the DNA to germline. Per germline, CDR1 GEAIGNYY and CDR2 EKD. Trimming cost V 3 bases and J 4 bases, with 17 bases left between them. The CDR3 contains 16 residues. DNA for the CDR3: TGTGCCTGTGACCCCCTCTTGGCTTCGTCGACAGCACAACTCTTCTTT. Encoded protein: CACDPLLASSTAQLFF.

This clone ranks as medium-sized. This chain links TRDV2 with TRDJ1, with a tentative D call TRDD3 (6 bases). Germline CDR1 and CDR2: GEAIGNYY and EKD. V dropped 7 bases and J dropped 3 bases, with 23 bases sitting between them. The CDR3 spans 16 residues. The CDR3 DNA sequence: TGTGCCTGCCAGCCCTGGGGCCCCTTGGATTCCGATAAACTCATCTTT. It yields the protein CACQPWGPLDSDKLIF.

This clone was counted between two and nine times. CDR3 DNA: TGTGCTCTTGGGGAACGAAGTAATCCTACAGGGGGATACGCGGTGGCCGATAAACTCATCTTT. Translation: CALGERSNPTGGYAVADKLIF. The rearrangement uses TRDV1 and TRDJ1, with 10 bases that match TRDD3. This CDR3 has 21 amino acids. J lost 3 bases, V lost 1 base, and 20 bases had no gene match. Germline CDR1 and CDR2: TSWWSYY and QGS.

The rearrangement uses TRAV29/DV5 and TRDJ1; 10 bases fit TRDD3. The V gene's germline CDR1 is NSMFDY and CDR2 ISSIKDK. The CDR3 extends over 21 amino acids. The V gene end was trimmed by 5 bases and the J gene end by 0 bases; junction bases not matched to a gene: 25. The CDR3 DNA reads as TGTGCAGCCTACCTTCCTAAGTCCCCTAACTGGGGGATCAGGTACACCGATAAACTCATCTTT. Its translation is CAAYLPKSPNWGIRYTDKLIF.

The chain recombines TRDV1 with TRDJ1; D unresolved. CDR1 and CDR2 (germline): TSWWSYY, QGS. This CDR3 is 13 amino acids long. Between the trimmed V and J ends, which lost 5 bases and 1 base, there was a span of 8 bases. Written as DNA, the CDR3 is TGTGCTCTTGGGCTATTCTCCACCGATAAACTCATCTTT. As protein: CALGLFSTDKLIF.

This clone was observed a handful of times. The chain uses TRDV1 and TRDJ2, with D perhaps matching TRDD2 (7 bases). This CDR3 is built from 21 residues. Germline CDR1 TSWWSYY, CDR2 QGS. Trimming cost V 5 bases and J 2 bases, with 30 bases left between them. The CDR3 spells CALGSTSYPGGNLFLTAQLFF. The CDR3 DNA follows: TGTGCTCTTGGGTCCACTTCCTATCCAGGGGGAAACCTCTTCTTGACAGCACAACTCTTCTTT.

This clone was found a few times. The chain joins TRDV3 to TRDJ1, with 11 bases fitting TRDD3. The CDR3 contains 19 residues. Germline CDR1 and CDR2: TVYSNPD and GDNSRS (reference sequence). V lost 5 bases and J lost 0; bases outside the gene matches: 20. In nucleotides, the CDR3 is TGTGCCGTTACGGCGCTGGGAAAATGGGGGATACGCGACACCGATAAACTCATCTTT. This sequence encodes CAVTALGKWGIRDTDKLIF. Full variable domain (outside the CDR3, taken from reference TRDV3 and TRDJ1): CDKVTQSSPDQTVASGSEVVLLCTYDTVYSNPDLFWYRIRPDYSFQFVFYGDNSRSEGADFTQGRFSVKHILTQKAFHLVISPVRTEDSATYYCAVTALGKWGIRDTDKLIFGKGTRVTVEP.

The CDR3 sequence: CALGYPLRSLLGGPDKLIF. Here the CDR3 DNA reads TGTGCTCTTGGGTACCCCCTCCGGAGCTTACTGGGGGGACCCGATAAACTCATCTTT. J is TRDJ1 and V is TRDV1; 8 bases are a match to TRDD3. CDR3 size: 19 residues. The V and J ends lost 5 bases and 3 bases, in that order; junction bases with no gene match: 20. Germline CDR1 is TSWWSYY and CDR2 is QGS.

Concerning this clone itself: Possible read error: a much larger clone is one base away. This sequence joins TRDV1 and TRDJ2; D remains ambiguous. TCRdb supplies no J gene; here it was assigned by aligning the nucleotide sequence to germline. Germline V CDR1 and CDR2: TSWWSYY, QGS. Trimming cost V 1 base and J 2 bases, with 17 bases left between them. This CDR3 has 18 residues. The DNA for the CDR3 is TGTGCTCTTGGGGAACGAATGGCGAACCGGGACTTGACAGCACAACTCTTCTTT. Translation gives CALGERMANRDLTAQLFF.

In its sample, this clone was seen a few times. This chain links TRDV1 with TRDJ1; 11 bases align to TRDD3. Germline CDR1 TSWWSYY, CDR2 QGS. Losses at the gene ends were 2 bases for V and 0 bases for J; bases not matched to a gene: 14. This CDR3 has 20 residues. Written as DNA, the CDR3 is TGTGCTCTTGGGGAAGCCGGACTGGGGGATATGGTAGCGTACACCGATAAACTCATCTTT. The encoded protein is CALGEAGLGDMVAYTDKLIF.